The present T cell receptor beta chain was sequenced within a study of response to subunit inactivated influenza vaccine. Trimming took off 4 bases at V and 3 bases at J, with 15 bases between the two ends. Germline CDR1 reads MNHEY; CDR2 reads SVGEGT. CDR3 length: 16 residues. A single record per CDR3 protein comes from TCRdb applying MiXCR to the RT-PCR reads. This sample has approximately 700,000 distinct CDR3 sequences, with 15% to 18% found just once. This sequence originates from a man between 50 and 59 years old who received an inactivated influenza vaccine. This chain joins TRBV6-2 or TRBV6-3 and TRBJ2-2; possible D gene TRBD1, 5 bases. The material sequenced was PBMCs from blood, taken 11 to 12 days after vaccination. CDR3 loop: CASSSGQAVYTGELFF. CDR3 in DNA: TGTGCCAGCAGTTCAGGGCAGGCAGTCTACACCGGGGAGCTGTTTTTT.